This T cell receptor (beta chain) was observed in a study of T-cell memory formation after mild COVID-19. Study-wide background: Clusters were largely donor specific.

Sample barcodes and UMIs were carried by the TCR alpha and TCR beta cDNA libraries that 5'RACE generated with constant-segment primers. One entry per CDR3 protein results from TCRdb running MiXCR on the 5' RACE reads. Of 200,000 or so distinct CDR3 sequences in the sample, 16% were seen once. Study-level findings and limits: Prior to infection, memory already included some responding clones, suggesting cross-reactive memory joined. Later expanders leaned CD4+, whereas day 15 to 85 contracting clones were balanced CD4/CD8.

This clonotype was recorded a few times. Its antigen is undetermined. This CDR3 region has 16 residues. V shed 5 bases and J 1 base; nucleotides not matched to a gene: 9. Germline values: CDR1 SGHVS, CDR2 FNYEAQ. The sequence was obtained from an adult woman who had mild COVID-19 (a few samples of this study predate the infection). Cell type and time point are not known. The sequencing input was PBMCs or a T cell subset sorted from them (not recorded which). The chain couples TRBV7-6 to TRBJ1-1; TRBD1 agrees at 8 bases. The CDR3 reads CASSRTGGVANTEAFF. As DNA, the CDR3 is TGTGCCAGCAGCCGTACAGGGGGAGTAGCGAACACTGAAGCTTTCTTT.